Listed below are T cell receptor beta chains from one sample, sequenced in a study of long-term antiretroviral therapy in people with HIV. Clones were sequenced by immunoSEQ multiplex PCR, and TCRdb holds only the in-frame ones, with some missing. The table has roughly 25,000 clones, almost 80% seen once. The source material was unsorted PBMCs, sampled 2.1 years after starting antiretroviral therapy. The receptors were gathered from a man aged 25 to 45 with HIV. The CDR3 runs from the conserved cysteine through the conserved F or W. The D gene is left open where the match is weak. The size field is filled for only some rows; it gives once, few, many or a size class.

>TRBJ1-1|TRBD1|TRBV28|-
CASSRGQGDTEAFF
TGTGCCAGCAGCCGCGGACAGGGGGACACTGAAGCTTTCTTT
>TRBJ2-7|TRBD1|TRBV10-2|-
CASSAGTGQKQYF
TGCGCCAGCAGCGCCGGGACAGGGCAGAAGCAGTACTTC
>TRBJ2-1|TRBD2|TRBV5-8|-
CASTLGTSGGFNEQFF
TGTGCCAGCACCCTGGGGACTAGCGGGGGGTTCAATGAGCAGTTCTTC
>TRBJ1-3|-|TRBV5-4|-
CASSLGELDGGNTIYF
TGTGCCAGCAGCTTGGGTGAGCTGGACGGCGGAAACACCATATATTTT
>TRBJ1-5|-|TRBV7-9|-
CASSSDTNNQPQHF
TGTGCCAGCAGCTCGGACACCAACAATCAGCCCCAGCATTTT
>TRBJ2-5|-|TRBV28|-
CASSRPPRDILYQETQYF
TGTGCCAGCAGTCGACCTCCCCGGGACATACTTTATCAAGAGACCCAGTACTTC
>TRBJ1-2|-|TRBV4-2|-
CASSLRGAGNYGYTF
TGTGCCAGCAGCTTGAGGGGGGCCGGAAACTATGGCTACACCTTC
>TRBJ1-3|-|TRBV5-4|-
CASSLEGGNTIYF
TGTGCCAGCAGCTTGGAGGGTGGAAACACCATATATTTT
>TRBJ2-7|TRBD2|TRBV4-3|-
CASSQGAGVSYEQYF
TGCGCCAGCAGCCAAGGCGCGGGGGTCTCCTACGAGCAGTACTTC
>TRBJ2-1|-|TRBV19|-
CASTSIHDEQFF
TGTGCCAGTACCTCAATACACGATGAGCAGTTCTTC
>TRBJ2-5|-|TRBV13|-
CASSLEGDRRGETQYF
TGTGCCAGCAGCTTAGAGGGGGATCGAAGGGGTGAGACCCAGTACTTC
>TRBJ2-7|-|TRBV7-6|few
CASSAGPNYEQYF
TGTGCCAGCAGCGCGGGACCTAACTACGAGCAGTACTTC
>TRBJ2-7|-|TRBV27|-
CASSLSPPPYEQYF
TGTGCCAGCAGTTTATCTCCTCCCCCCTACGAGCAGTACTTC
>TRBJ2-3|TRBD2|TRBV18|-
CASSPLAGVTDTQYF
TGTGCCAGCTCACCCTTAGCGGGAGTAACAGATACGCAGTATTTT
>TRBJ2-2|-|TRBV6-1|-
CASSEDPWAINTGELFF
TGTGCCAGCAGTGAAGATCCTTGGGCCATTAACACCGGGGAGCTGTTTTTT
>TRBJ1-4|TRBD1|TRBV14|-
CASSQEGRGKEEKLFF
TGTGCCAGCAGCCAAGAGGGCAGGGGGAAGGAGGAAAAACTGTTTTTT
>TRBJ2-1|-|TRBV28|-
CASSNWGYEQFF
TGTGCCAGCAGTAACTGGGGGTATGAGCAGTTCTTC
>TRBJ2-1|-|TRBV6-5|-
CASSYSNTRSYNEQFF
TGTGCCAGCAGTTACTCGAACACCCGCTCCTACAATGAGCAGTTCTTC
>TRBJ2-5|-|TRBV18|-
CASSPLETQYF
TGTGCCAGCTCACCGCTCGAGACCCAGTACTTC
>TRBJ1-1|TRBD1|TRBV6-1|-
CASSDVRSGGTGVKTEAFF
TGTGCCAGCAGTGATGTGAGATCGGGAGGGACAGGAGTCAAAACAGAAGCTTTCTTT
>TRBJ2-1|-|TRBV1|-
CTSSQVYYNEQFF
TGCACCAGCAGCCAAGTCTACTACAATGAGCAGTTCTTC